The TCR beta chain under discussion was sequenced for a study of PD-1 blockade in classical Hodgkin lymphoma. Study in general: A 3 mg/kg intravenous dose of nivolumab was received by patients every 2 weeks. Notes on the study in general: The repertoire differences lack a defined cause, possibly disease activity or prior therapy. Newly diagnosed patients were reported to start with lower TCR diversity than healthy donors.

This clone came up once. As yet, its antigen is unknown. This table comes from immunoSEQ multiplex PCR, and its TCRdb copy is limited to in-frame clones, with some not included. The sample includes 43,000 or so clones, roughly 90% of them seen just once. Germline loops: CDR1 MDHEN, CDR2 SYDVKM. V gave up 4 bases and J gave up 1 base; unmatched junction bases: 10. The CDR3 consists of 18 residues. Every one of the patients relapsed after autologous stem cell transplantation (brentuximab vedotin exposure was variable). Classification of best responses gave complete response, partial response or progressive disease.

The material sequenced was peripheral blood mononuclear cells (PBMCs), taken at baseline. The chain has TRBV28 and TRBJ1-4; 9 nucleotides agree with TRBD1. The TCR sequence derives from a human donor with classical Hodgkin lymphoma. CDR3 bases: TGTGCCAGCAGTTCCTCGGGGACAGGGTTAGGAACTAATGAAAAACTGTTTTTT. Amino acids: CASSSSGTGLGTNEKLFF.